This passage covers 24 T cell receptor beta chains from one sample sequenced in a study of blood T cell repertoires in COVID-19. Assay used: immunoSEQ multiplex PCR; TCRdb lists only in-frame clones, some missing. The sample lists approximately 200,000 clones; 65% to 85% were seen once. Sequencing input: PBMCs or T cells enriched from blood (not recorded which). The receptors stem from a woman in her thirties or forties with acute COVID-19.

The genes are TRBV29-1 and TRBJ2-5; tentative D call: TRBD1 (5 bases). Trimming stripped 8 bases from V and 5 bases from J, with 21 bases between. This CDR3 comprises 14 residues. CDR1 and CDR2 from the germline V gene are SQVTM and ANQGSEA. In DNA, the CDR3 is TGCAGCCTCAGCCCAACCGGACAAGGCGAGACCCAGTACTTC. Amino acid sequence: CSLSPTGQGETQYF.

The chain employs TRBV7-9 and TRBJ2-1, with 7 bases lining up with TRBD1. Germline V CDR1 and CDR2: SEHNR, FQNEAQ (reference sequence). Trimming took 2 bases from V and 10 from J; bases not matched to a gene: 5. This CDR3 is 13 amino acids long. The CDR3 here is CASSLSRDSEQFF. In DNA, the CDR3 is TGTGCCAGCAGCTTAAGCCGGGACAGCGAGCAGTTCTTC.

The chain has TRBV25-1 and TRBJ1-5, with D perhaps matching TRBD1 (5 bases). V shed 5 bases and J shed 3 bases, with 14 bases lying between them. Germline V gene lookup returns CDR1 MGHDK and CDR2 SYGVNS. This CDR3 has 15 amino acids. CDR3: CASSQAGRDNQPQHF. CDR3 in DNA: TGTGCCAGCAGTCAAGCAGGGAGGGACAATCAGCCCCAGCATTTT.

The chain uses TRBV21-1 and TRBJ2-2; no DNA check was done on the table's D call, TRBD1. TRBV21-1 is recorded as a pseudogene. The CDR3 has 14 residues. The CDR3 nucleotides are TGTGCCAGCAAAAAGGACAGGGCCACCGGGGAGCTGTTTTTT. Amino acid sequence: CASKKDRATGELFF.

This clone has more than one count but fewer than ten. The chain recombines TRBV7-8 with TRBJ1-1; 7 nucleotides match TRBD1. V was clipped by 7 bases and J by 2 bases; unmatched bases: 4. CDR3 size: 13 residues. Germline V gives CDR1 SGHVS, CDR2 FQNEAQ. The CDR3 region is CASIQGGNTEAFF. For the CDR3, the DNA is TGTGCCAGCATTCAGGGGGGAAACACTGAAGCTTTCTTT.

This chain uses TRBV11-2 with TRBJ1-3, with D uncertain. V was clipped by 0 bases and J by 4 bases, with 7 bases between them. The germline CDR1 and CDR2 sequences are SGHAT and FQNNGV. The CDR3 runs 14 residues. The CDR3 nucleotides are TGTGCCAGCAGCTTAGAGGGGAGAGGAAACACCATATATTTT. This sequence encodes CASSLEGRGNTIYF.

V and J are TRBV20-1 and TRBJ1-1, with a weak D call TRBD1 (5 bases). The CDR3 contains 11 residues. Germline V lookup: CDR1 DFQATT, CDR2 SNEGSKA (reference sequence). V was pared by 2 bases and J by 7 bases, with 8 bases between. As DNA, the CDR3 is TGCAGTGCTAGACAGGGTAATGAAGCTTTCTTT. Its translation is CSARQGNEAFF.

The CDR3 protein is CAWSGDSRTYYYGYTF. In DNA form, the CDR3 reads TGTGCCTGGAGTGGGGACAGCCGAACCTATTACTATGGCTACACCTTC. The V call is TRBV30, the J call TRBJ1-2, with 7 bases fitting TRBD1. The CDR3 totals 16 residues. CDR1 is GTSNPN and CDR2 is SVGIG in the germline V gene (reference sequence). The J segment lost 3 bases and the V segment lost 1 base, leaving 11 bases of the junction unmatched. Complete variable domain (other parts from reference TRBV30 and TRBJ1-2): SQTIHQWPATLVQPVGSPLSLECTVEGTSNPNLYWYRQAAGRGLQLLFYSVGIGQISSEVPQNLSASRPQDRQFILSSKKLLLSDSGFYLCAWSGDSRTYYYGYTFGSGTRLTVV.

The genes are TRBV20-1 and TRBJ2-3; D is unresolved. V lost 6 bases, J lost 5 bases, and 6 bases lay in between. CDR1 and CDR2 from the germline V gene are DFQATT and SNEGSKA (reference sequence). CDR3 length equals 10 residues. This CDR3 reads CSASRDTQYF. CDR3 nucleotide sequence: TGCAGTGCCTCTCGAGATACGCAGTATTTT.

The V gene is TRBV27, the J gene TRBJ2-7, with 10 bases fitting TRBD1. The CDR3 spans 14 residues. The V and J ends lost 5 bases and 7 bases, in that order; junction bases with no gene match: 8. Germline CDR1 and CDR2: MNHEY and SMNVEV (reference sequence). In DNA form, the CDR3 reads TGTGCCAGCAGTCACCGACAGGGGGCTGGAGAGCAGTACTTC. It translates to CASSHRQGAGEQYF.

A few counts support this clone. This rearrangement joins TRBV29-1 to TRBJ1-2, with 7 bases lining up with TRBD1. The V and J ends lost 5 bases and 4 bases, in that order; junction bases with no gene match: 10. CDR3 size: 14 residues. Germline CDR1 reads SQVTM; CDR2 reads ANQGSEA. CDR3 DNA sequence: TGCAGCGTTCCGGAGGGGGGACAGAGCTATGGCTACACCTTC. Translation: CSVPEGGQSYGYTF. The full variable domain, in which reference TRBV29-1 and TRBJ1-2 provide the parts outside the CDR3, is SAVISQKPSRDICQRGTSLTIQCQVDSQVTMMFWYRQQPGQSLTLIATANQGSEATYESGFVIDKFPISRPNLTFSTLTVSNMSPEDSSIYLCSVPEGGQSYGYTFGSGTRLTVV.

This clone was observed once. This chain connects TRBV19 to TRBJ2-4; 7 bases line up with TRBD1. CDR1 is LNHDA and CDR2 is SQIVND in the germline V gene (reference sequence). Trimming cost V 5 bases and J 2 bases; bases outside gene matches: 9. The CDR3 sequence is 16 residues long. For the CDR3, the DNA is TGTGCCAGTAGTCCGGGACAGCTTAGGTCCAAAAACATTCAGTACTTC. It is translated as CASSPGQLRSKNIQYF.

The V and J genes are TRBV6-4 and TRBJ1-1, with D possibly being TRBD1 (6 bases). V lost 0 bases to trimming and J lost 4 bases, with 27 bases between them. This CDR3 comprises 20 residues. Germline-derived CDR1 and CDR2 are MRHNA and SNTAGT. The CDR3 coding sequence is TGTGCCAGCAGTGACTCATCTATCATACAGGGTTTACAGGCGAGCACTGAAGCTTTCTTT. Translation: CASSDSSIIQGLQASTEAFF.

The sample holds one count of this clone. The rearrangement joins TRBV7-2 to TRBJ2-3; 7 bases map to TRBD1. V lost 7 bases to trimming and J lost 0 bases; unmatched junction nucleotides: 7. From germline, CDR1 is SGHTA and CDR2 FQGNSA. This CDR3 comprises 15 residues. CDR3 in DNA: TGTGCCAGCACCCGACAGGGAACTAGCACAGATACGCAGTATTTT. The encoded protein is CASTRQGTSTDTQYF.

The rearrangement links TRBV19 to TRBJ2-7, with D tentatively TRBD1 (5 bases). The length of the CDR3 is 14 residues. Germline CDR1 is LNHDA and CDR2 is SQIVND (reference sequence). V gave up 4 bases and J gave up 6 bases, with 16 bases separating them. CDR3 protein: CASSNTQGGLEQYF. In DNA, the CDR3 is TGTGCCAGTAGTAACACCCAGGGTGGGCTCGAGCAGTACTTC.

The V call is TRBV5-4, the J call TRBJ2-7; 8 bases align to TRBD1. The germline gives CDR1 SGHNT, CDR2 YYREEE (reference sequence). The CDR3 length is 14 residues. Losses at the gene ends were 4 bases for V and 6 bases for J; bases not matched to a gene: 9. Here the CDR3 reads CASSKDRDPSEQYF. DNA of the CDR3: TGTGCCAGCAGCAAGGACAGGGACCCCTCCGAGCAGTACTTC.

The rearrangement joins TRBV19 to TRBJ1-1; tentative D call: TRBD1 (5 bases). Germline V lookup: CDR1 LNHDA, CDR2 SQIVND (reference sequence). The CDR3 consists of 15 residues. Trimming took off 2 bases at V and 2 bases at J, with 12 bases between the two ends. The DNA for the CDR3 is TGTGCCAGTAGTATAACCAGCAGGGCCAACACTGAAGCTTTCTTT. It specifies CASSITSRANTEAFF.

This sequence joins TRBV5-1 and TRBJ2-3; possibly TRBD2 for D (5 bases). The length of the CDR3 is 18 residues. Trimming stripped 1 base from V and 2 bases from J, with 20 bases between. Germline V gene sequence: CDR1 SGHRS, CDR2 YFSETQ. CDR3 residues: CASSLRFWTSEVTDTQYF. The CDR3 DNA is TGCGCCAGCAGCTTGAGGTTCTGGACTTCGGAGGTCACAGATACGCAGTATTTT.

The V and J genes are TRBV9 and TRBJ1-6, with D tentatively TRBD1 (6 bases). Germline loops: CDR1 SGDLS, CDR2 YYNGEE. Deletions cut 1 base from V and 2 bases from J, with 10 bases between. The CDR3 totals 16 residues. The CDR3 protein is CASSVQGGPYNSPLHF. The CDR3, as DNA: TGTGCCAGCAGCGTACAAGGGGGTCCCTATAATTCACCCCTCCACTTT.

V is TRBV5-1 and J is TRBJ1-2; 9 nucleotides line up with TRBD1. This CDR3 comprises 14 residues. Trimming at V came to 3 bases and at J to 3 bases, leaving 3 bases not matched to a gene. Germline V CDR1 and CDR2: SGHRS, YFSETQ. CDR3 loop: CASSSTGGDYGYTF. The CDR3 coding sequence is TGCGCCAGCAGCTCAACAGGGGGCGACTATGGCTACACCTTC. The variable domain in full, with the rest retrieved from reference TRBV5-1 and TRBJ1-2, is KAGVTQTPRYLIKTRGQQVTLSCSPISGHRSVSWYQQTPGQGLQFLFEYFSETQRNKGNFPGRFSGRQFSNSRSEMNVSTLELGDSALYLCASSSTGGDYGYTFGSGTRLTVV.

V and J are TRBV3-1 (or the pseudogene TRBV3-2) and TRBJ2-3, with 16 bases identical to TRBD2. The junction had 10 bases not matched to a gene; V was cut back by 5 bases and J by 2 bases. The CDR3 loop spans 19 amino acids. Germline CDR1 LGHDT, CDR2 YNNKEL (reference sequence). CDR3 bases: TGTGCCAGCAGCTCTGGGACTAGCGGGAGGGGGTTTAACACAGATACGCAGTATTTT. It codes for CASSSGTSGRGFNTDTQYF.

This rearrangement joins TRBV7-6 to TRBJ1-1; D ambiguous. The CDR3 loop spans 13 amino acids. CDR1 is SGHVS, CDR2 FNYEAQ, per germline. V dropped 5 bases and J dropped 1 base, with 8 bases sitting between them. CDR3: CASSQQRNTEAFF. DNA for the CDR3: TGTGCCAGCAGCCAACAGAGGAACACTGAAGCTTTCTTT.

The chain recombines TRBV6-5 with TRBJ2-7; D might be TRBD1 (5 bases). V lost 6 bases and J 5 bases, leaving 11 bases between the germline ends. CDR1 and CDR2 (germline): MNHEY, SVGAGI. This CDR3 comprises 12 residues. Written as DNA, the CDR3 is TGTGCCAGCAGAGGGGATCGCCACGAGCAGTACTTC. This codes for CASRGDRHEQYF.

The genes are TRBV9 and TRBJ2-7; D might be TRBD1 (5 bases). The CDR3 is made up of 15 amino acids. In germline, CDR1 is SGDLS, CDR2 YYNGEE. Trimming took off 4 bases at V and 5 bases at J, with 19 bases between the two ends. Here the CDR3 reads CASSLIKIRGHEQYF. The DNA for the CDR3 is TGTGCCAGCAGCCTTATAAAGATTAGGGGCCACGAGCAGTACTTC.